This TCR beta chain was obtained from a study of cytomegalovirus exposure and HLA in healthy donors (dated by TCRdb to the late 2010s). Study-level background: According to a later analysis, one platform produced both the 120 validation repertoires and the 670 or so repertoires of the first cohort. The study was designed to test whether signatures of past pathogen exposure could be identified by cataloging public T cell receptors. Along with the approximately 700-subject first cohort, a separate validation cohort of some 130 different subjects was used. High-throughput TCR immunosequencing, statistical association of individual TCRs with disease status, and machine learning were combined to predict cytomegalovirus infection status. What the research found in general, with its limitations: In a later analysis, TCRs clustered in the first cohort were found to also tend to co-occur in the 120 or so validation repertoires, with 85% to 95% of cluster scores above 0. The classifier was reported to diagnose cytomegalovirus status with high specificity and sensitivity in both the original cohort and the validation cohort. All 120 or so repertoires were used to score co-occurrence in the validation cohort in a later analysis, because that analysis had no HLA typing for the cohort. In vitro tests confirmed that three of the cytomegalovirus-associated TCR beta chains recognize cytomegalovirus antigens. A total of some 180 TCR beta chains were listed by the study as associated with cytomegalovirus. According to the authors, the approach could potentially be generalized to other disease states and immunological phenotypes. Most TCR sequences were observed very rarely across donors, whereas some public TCRs were present in many individuals.

The library was obtained by the immunoSEQ multiplex PCR assay. From the authors' description of their analysis: To diagnose cytomegalovirus status from the catalog of TCR beta chain sequences, a statistical classification framework was built. Entries here come from immuneACCESS through TCRdb and include only in-frame sequences with V and J called. Some clones fail to appear in such tables; in the studies checked, an unresolved V gene covers under half of the shortfall, and the cause of the remainder is unknown. Clone size and the V and J calls come from that table; the DNA yielded D and trimming. In all, the sample holds about 73,000 clones, and around 90% of those were seen once. Clones ranked in the top ten supply 3.8% of the sample. The CDR3 runs 13 amino acids, cysteine and phenylalanine included. The kept DNA is CDR3 alone, 39 bases in frame from the first base. The donors were included in the validation cohort of some 120 subjects, a group kept apart from the roughly 670-subject first cohort.

As regards this clone: Its antigen has not been determined. Base qualities are missing; no much larger clone stands one base away.

The source material was PBMCs. The chain joins TRBV21-1 to TRBJ2-5; the table gives TRBD1 as D, unverified against the DNA. TRBV21-1 is a listed pseudogene. The receptor comes from a woman between 18 and 29 years old in good health and CMV-seropositive. CDR3 loop: CASSKGQKETQYF. The base sequence is TGTGCCAGCAGCAAAGGCCAGAAGGAGACCCAGTACTTC.